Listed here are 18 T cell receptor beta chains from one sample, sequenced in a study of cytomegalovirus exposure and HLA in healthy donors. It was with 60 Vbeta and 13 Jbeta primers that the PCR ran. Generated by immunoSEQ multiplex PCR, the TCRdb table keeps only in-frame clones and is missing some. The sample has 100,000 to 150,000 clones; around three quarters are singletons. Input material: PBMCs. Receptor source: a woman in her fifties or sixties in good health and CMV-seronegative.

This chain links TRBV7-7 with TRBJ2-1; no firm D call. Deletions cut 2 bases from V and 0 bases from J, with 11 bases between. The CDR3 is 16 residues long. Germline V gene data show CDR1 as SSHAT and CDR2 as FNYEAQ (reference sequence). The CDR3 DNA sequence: TGTGCCAGCAGCTTACTGGTTGGCAGCTCCTACAATGAGCAGTTCTTC. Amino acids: CASSLLVGSSYNEQFF. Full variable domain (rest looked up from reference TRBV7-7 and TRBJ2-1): GAGVSQSPRYKVTKRGQDVTLRCDPISSHATLYWYQQALGQGPEFLTYFNYEAQPDKSGLPSDRFSAERPEGSISTLTIQRTEQRDSAMYRCASSLLVGSSYNEQFFGPGTRLTVL.

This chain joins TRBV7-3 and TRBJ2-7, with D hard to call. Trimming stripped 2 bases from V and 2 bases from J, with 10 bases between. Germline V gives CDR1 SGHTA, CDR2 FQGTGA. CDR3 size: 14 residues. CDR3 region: CASSLETGPYEQYF. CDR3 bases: TGTGCCAGCAGCTTAGAGACGGGTCCCTACGAGCAGTACTTC.

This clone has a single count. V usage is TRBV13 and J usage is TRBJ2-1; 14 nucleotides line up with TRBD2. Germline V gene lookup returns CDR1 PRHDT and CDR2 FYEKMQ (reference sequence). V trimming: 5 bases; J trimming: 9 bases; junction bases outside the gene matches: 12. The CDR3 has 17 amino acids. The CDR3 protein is CASSPALTSGRAVEQFF. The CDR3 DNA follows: TGTGCCAGCAGCCCCGCCCTGACTAGCGGGAGGGCAGTTGAGCAGTTCTTC.

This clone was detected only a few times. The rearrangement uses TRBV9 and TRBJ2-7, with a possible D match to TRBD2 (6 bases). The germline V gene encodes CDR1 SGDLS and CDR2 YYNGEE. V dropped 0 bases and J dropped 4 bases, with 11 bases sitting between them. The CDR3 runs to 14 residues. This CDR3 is CASSVAVGTYEQYF. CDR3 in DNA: TGTGCCAGCAGCGTAGCTGTGGGGACTTACGAGCAGTACTTC.

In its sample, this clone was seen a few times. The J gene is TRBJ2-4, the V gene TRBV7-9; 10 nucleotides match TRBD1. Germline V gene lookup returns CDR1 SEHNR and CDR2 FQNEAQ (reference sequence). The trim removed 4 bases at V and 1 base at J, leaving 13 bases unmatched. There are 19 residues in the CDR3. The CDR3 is CASSSRDRGTGVAKNIQYF. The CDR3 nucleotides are TGTGCCAGCAGCTCCCGGGACAGGGGAACCGGGGTGGCCAAAAACATTCAGTACTTC.

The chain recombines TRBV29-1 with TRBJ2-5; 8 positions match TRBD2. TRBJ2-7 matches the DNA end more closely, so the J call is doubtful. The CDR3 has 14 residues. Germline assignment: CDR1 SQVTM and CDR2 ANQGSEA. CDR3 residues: CSVAVGSGNYEQYF. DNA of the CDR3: TGCAGCGTTGCGGTCGGTAGCGGGAACTACGAGCAGTACTTC.

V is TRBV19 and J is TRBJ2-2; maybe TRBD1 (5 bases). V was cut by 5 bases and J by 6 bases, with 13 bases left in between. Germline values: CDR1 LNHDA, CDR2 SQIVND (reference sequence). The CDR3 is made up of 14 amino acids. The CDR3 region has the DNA TGTGCCAGTAGTCAGTCAGGGATCCCCGGGGAGCTGTTTTTT. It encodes CASSQSGIPGELFF.

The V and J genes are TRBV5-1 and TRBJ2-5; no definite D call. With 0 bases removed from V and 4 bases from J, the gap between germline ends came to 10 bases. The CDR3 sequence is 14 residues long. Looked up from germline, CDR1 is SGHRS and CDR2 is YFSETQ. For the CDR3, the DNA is TGCGCCAGCAGCTTGGAATTCCGAGGAGAGACCCAGTACTTC. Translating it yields CASSLEFRGETQYF.

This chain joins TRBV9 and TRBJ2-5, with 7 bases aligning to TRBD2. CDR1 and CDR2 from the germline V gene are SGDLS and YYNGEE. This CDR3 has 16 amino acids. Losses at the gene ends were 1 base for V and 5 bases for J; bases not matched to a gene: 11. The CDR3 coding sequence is TGTGCCAGCAGCGTACAGCGGGACGGACAAAGGGAGACCCAGTACTTC. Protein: CASSVQRDGQRETQYF.

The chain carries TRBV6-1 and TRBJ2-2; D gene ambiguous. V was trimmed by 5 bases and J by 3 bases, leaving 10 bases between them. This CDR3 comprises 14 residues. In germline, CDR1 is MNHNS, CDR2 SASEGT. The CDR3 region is CASSTTSYTGELFF. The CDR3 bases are TGTGCCAGCAGTACAACCTCCTACACCGGGGAGCTGTTTTTT.

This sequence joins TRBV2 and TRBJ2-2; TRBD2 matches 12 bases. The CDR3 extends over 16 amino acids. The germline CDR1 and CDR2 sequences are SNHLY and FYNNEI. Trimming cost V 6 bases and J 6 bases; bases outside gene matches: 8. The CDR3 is CASRMGLAGVPGELFF. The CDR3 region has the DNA TGTGCCAGCAGAATGGGACTAGCGGGCGTCCCCGGGGAGCTGTTTTTT.

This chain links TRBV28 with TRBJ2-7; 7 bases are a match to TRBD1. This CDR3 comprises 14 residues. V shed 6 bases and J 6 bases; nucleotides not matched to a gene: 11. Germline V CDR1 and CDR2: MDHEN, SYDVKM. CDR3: CASRTTGIPSEQYF. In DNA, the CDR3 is TGTGCCAGCAGGACGACAGGGATTCCCTCCGAGCAGTACTTC.

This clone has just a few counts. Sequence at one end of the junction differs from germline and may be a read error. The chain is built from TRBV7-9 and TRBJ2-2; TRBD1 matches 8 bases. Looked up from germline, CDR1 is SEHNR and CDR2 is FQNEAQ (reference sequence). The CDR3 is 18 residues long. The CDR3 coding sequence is TGTTCCAGCAGGGGATTGACAGGGGTGTTCGCGAACACCGGGGAGCTGTTTTTT. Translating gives CSSRGLTGVFANTGELFF. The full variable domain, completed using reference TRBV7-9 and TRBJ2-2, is DTGVSQNPRHKITKRGQNVTFRCDPISEHNRLYWYRQTLGQGPEFLTYFQNEAQLEKSRLLSDRFSAERPKGSFSTLEIQRTEQGDSAMYLCSSRGLTGVFANTGELFFGEGSRLTVL.

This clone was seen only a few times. Here the CDR3 DNA reads TGTGCCAGCGGACTAATAGCGGGAGAGTACAATGAGCAGTTCTTC. Amino acid sequence: CASGLIAGEYNEQFF. The rearrangement links TRBV7-2 to TRBJ2-1, with TRBD2 matching 9 bases. Losses at the gene ends were 8 bases for V and 4 bases for J; bases not matched to a gene: 9. Looked up from germline, CDR1 is SGHTA and CDR2 is FQGNSA. This CDR3 contains 15 residues.

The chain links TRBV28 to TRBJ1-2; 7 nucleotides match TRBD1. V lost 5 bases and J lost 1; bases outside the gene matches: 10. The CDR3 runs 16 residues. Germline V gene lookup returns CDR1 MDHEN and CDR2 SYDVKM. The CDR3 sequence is CASSDPGQRNNYGYTF. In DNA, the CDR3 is TGTGCCAGCAGTGACCCGGGACAGCGAAATAACTATGGCTACACCTTC.

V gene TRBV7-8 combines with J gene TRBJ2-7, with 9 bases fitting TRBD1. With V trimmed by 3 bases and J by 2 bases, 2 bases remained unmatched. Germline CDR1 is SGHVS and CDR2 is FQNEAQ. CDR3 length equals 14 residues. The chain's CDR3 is CASSLRQGAYEQYF. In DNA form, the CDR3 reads TGTGCCAGCAGCTTGAGACAGGGGGCCTACGAGCAGTACTTC.

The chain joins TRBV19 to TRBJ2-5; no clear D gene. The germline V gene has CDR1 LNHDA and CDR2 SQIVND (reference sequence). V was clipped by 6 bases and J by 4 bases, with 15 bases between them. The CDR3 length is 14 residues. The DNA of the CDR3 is TGTGCCAGTAGCCCTGGATCAGGCCCAGAGACCCAGTACTTC. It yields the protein CASSPGSGPETQYF. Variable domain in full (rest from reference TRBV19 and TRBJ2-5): DGGITQSPKYLFRKEGQNVTLSCEQNLNHDAMYWYRQDPGQGLRLIYYSQIVNDFQKGDIAEGYSVSREKKESFPLTVTSAQKNPTAFYLCASSPGSGPETQYFGPGTRLLVL.

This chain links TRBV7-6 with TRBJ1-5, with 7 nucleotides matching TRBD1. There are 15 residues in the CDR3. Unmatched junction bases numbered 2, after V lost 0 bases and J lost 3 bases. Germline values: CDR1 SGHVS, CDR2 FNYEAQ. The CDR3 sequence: CASSLAGTVNQPQHF. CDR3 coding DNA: TGTGCCAGCAGCTTAGCGGGGACAGTCAATCAGCCCCAGCATTTT.